This paragraph reports one TCR beta chain. This sample is part of a study of Ad26.COV2.S vaccination and SARS-CoV-2 variants. Looking at the study overall: Ad26.COV2.S was injected intramuscularly once or twice, 56 days apart.

Clones were sequenced by immunoSEQ multiplex PCR, and TCRdb holds only the in-frame ones, with some missing. The sample holds about 330,000 clones, 85% to 90% seen once. V lost 6 bases and J lost 0, with 19 bases in between. The V gene's germline CDR1 is MNHEY and CDR2 SMNVEV (reference sequence). CDR3 length: 17 residues. Sample treatment: roughly 20 received Ad26.COV2.S at low or high dose, single or two shots; 5 received placebo; per-sample allocation not given. On day 63 after the first injection, vaccine and placebo recipients gave samples. The sequencing here drew on peripheral blood, taken in a trial of Ad26.COV2.S vaccine versus placebo. This receptor was obtained from a person between 18 and 65 years old who received the Ad26.COV2.S COVID-19 vaccine or a placebo. The chain carries TRBV27 and TRBJ2-3; D may be TRBD1 (5 bases). CDR3 DNA: TGTGCCAGCAGATCTTTTGACAAAGGGGTGAGCACAGATACGCAGTATTTT. Amino acids: CASRSFDKGVSTDTQYF.